A single sample gave rise to the 8 T cell receptor beta chains below, sequenced in a study of cytomegalovirus exposure and HLA in healthy donors. The repertoire was sequenced with immunoSEQ multiplex PCR; TCRdb's copy has only in-frame clones and lacks some. Here the sample spans approximately 190,000 clones, roughly 82% being singletons. The sequenced sample consisted of PBMCs. The source of these receptors is a man between 18 and 29 years old in good health and CMV-seropositive.

About this clone: Other DNA variants within this sample encode the same CDR3. The chain recombines TRBV7-2 with TRBJ1-1; 7 positions match TRBD1. The junction had 6 bases not matched to a gene; V was cut back by 2 bases and J by 6 bases. Germline V gene data show CDR1 as SGHTA and CDR2 as FQGNSA. This CDR3 is built from 14 residues. Here the CDR3 reads CASSLKGGAAEAFF. DNA for the CDR3: TGTGCCAGCAGCTTAAAAGGGGGCGCGGCTGAAGCTTTCTTT.

The chain couples TRBV19 to TRBJ2-7, with D tentatively TRBD2 (5 bases). V shed 5 bases and J shed 0 bases, with 20 bases lying between them. The CDR3 extends over 17 amino acids. Germline CDR1 reads LNHDA; CDR2 reads SQIVND (reference sequence). CDR3 protein: CASSGWTDRPLSYEQYF. The CDR3 DNA reads TGTGCCAGTAGTGGTTGGACTGATCGCCCCCTCTCCTACGAGCAGTACTTC.

The rearrangement links TRBV9 to TRBJ1-4; 7 positions agree with TRBD1. CDR3 length: 15 amino acids. J gave up 5 bases and V 0 bases, and 4 bases lay outside the gene matches. Germline loops: CDR1 SGDLS, CDR2 YYNGEE. The CDR3, as DNA: TGTGCCAGCAGCGTAGTTGGGACAGCGAATGAAAAACTGTTTTTT. It yields the protein CASSVVGTANEKLFF.

The V call is TRBV30, the J call TRBJ2-1; 11 bases fit TRBD2. The CDR3 has 15 residues. Germline trimming cut 0 bases from V and 9 bases from J; bases unmatched to any gene: 7. Germline CDR1 GTSNPN, CDR2 SVGIG (reference sequence). The CDR3 sequence is CAWSVGLAAQGEQFF. CDR3 nucleotide sequence: TGTGCCTGGAGTGTGGGACTAGCGGCACAAGGTGAGCAGTTCTTC.

J is TRBJ2-7 and V is TRBV5-4, with 10 bases fitting TRBD1. The J segment lost 7 bases and the V segment lost 4 bases, leaving 8 bases of the junction unmatched. The germline gives CDR1 SGHNT, CDR2 YYREEE (reference sequence). CDR3 size: 14 residues. CDR3 nucleotides: TGTGCCAGCAGCCTGGGACAGGGGTTGTTGGAGCAGTACTTC. Protein: CASSLGQGLLEQYF.

This clone was observed once. The gene calls are TRBV6-5 and TRBJ2-7, with 11 bases aligning to TRBD1. Germline CDR1 and CDR2: MNHEY and SVGAGI. Losses at the gene ends were 7 bases for V and 7 bases for J; bases not matched to a gene: 6. The CDR3 contains 13 residues. The CDR3 reads CASKPGTGGEQYF. CDR3 bases: TGTGCCAGCAAGCCCGGGACAGGGGGAGAGCAGTACTTC.

The V and J genes are TRBV7-2 and TRBJ2-3, with D unclear. The CDR3 covers 12 residues. Trimming took 2 bases from V and 6 from J, leaving 6 bases between them. Germline V gene sequence: CDR1 SGHTA, CDR2 FQGNSA. The CDR3 DNA follows: TGTGCCAGCAGCTTATATTCTGATACGCAGTATTTT. Protein product: CASSLYSDTQYF.

This clone came up a few times. The junction departs from germline at one end; a sequencing error may be responsible. CDR3 DNA: TGTGCCACCTCGAGGAGGACAGGGAACATTGAAGCTTTCTTT. Protein: CATSRRTGNIEAFF. V gene TRBV19 combines with J gene TRBJ1-1, with TRBD1 matching 8 bases. Germline-derived CDR1 and CDR2 are LNHDA and SQIVND (reference sequence). This CDR3 is 14 amino acids long.